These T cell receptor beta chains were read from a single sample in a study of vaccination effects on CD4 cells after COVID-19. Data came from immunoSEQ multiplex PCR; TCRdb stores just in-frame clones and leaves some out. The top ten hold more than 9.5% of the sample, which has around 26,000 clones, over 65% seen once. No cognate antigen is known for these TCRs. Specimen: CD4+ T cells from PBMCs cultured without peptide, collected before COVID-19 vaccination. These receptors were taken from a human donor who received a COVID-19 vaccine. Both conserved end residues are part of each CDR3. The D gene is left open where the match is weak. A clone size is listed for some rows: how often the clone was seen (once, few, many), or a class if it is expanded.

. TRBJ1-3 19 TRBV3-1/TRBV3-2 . TGTGCCAGCAGCCAAGTAGGAGGGGGGACAAGAAGCTCTGGAAACACCATATATTTT CASSQVGGGTRSSGNTIYF
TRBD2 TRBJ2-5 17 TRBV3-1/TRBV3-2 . TGTGCCAGCAGCCAAGATCTCGCGGGGGTACCACAAGAGACCCAGTACTTC CASSQDLAGVPQETQYF
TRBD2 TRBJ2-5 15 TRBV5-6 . TGTGCCAGCAGCGGCGCGGGGGGGCTGGGGGAGACCCAGTACTTC CASSGAGGLGETQYF
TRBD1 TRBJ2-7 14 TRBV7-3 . TGTGCCAGCAGCCAGGGACAGGGACCCTACGAGCAGTACTTC CASSQGQGPYEQYF
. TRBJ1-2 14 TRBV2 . TGTGCCAGCAGTGCCGACAGGCGTAGTAGTGGCTACACCTTC CASSADRRSSGYTF
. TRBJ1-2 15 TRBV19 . TGTGCCAGTAGTATTTCGACTGTAGCTAACTATGGCTACACCTTC CASSISTVANYGYTF
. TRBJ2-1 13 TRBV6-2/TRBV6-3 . TGTGCCAGCAGTTACTCGAGGGACACTGAGCAGTTCTTC CASSYSRDTEQFF
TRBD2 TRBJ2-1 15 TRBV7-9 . TGTGCCAGCAGCTCTAGCGGGGGGTTTAGTAATGAGCAGTTCTTC CASSSSGGFSNEQFF
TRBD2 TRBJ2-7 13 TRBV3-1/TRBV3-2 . TGTGCCAGCAGCGTCGGGGGGGCCTACGAGCAGTACTTC CASSVGGAYEQYF
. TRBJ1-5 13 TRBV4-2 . TGTGCCAGCAGCCAAGAAAGCAATCAGCCCCAGCATTTT CASSQESNQPQHF
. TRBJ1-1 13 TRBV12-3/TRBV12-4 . TGTGCCAGCAGTTTATCCCCGGGGACTGAAGCTTTCTTT CASSLSPGTEAFF
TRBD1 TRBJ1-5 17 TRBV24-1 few TGTGCCACCAGCCCTAGCCCAGGACAGGGGAACAATCAGCCCCAGCATTTT CATSPSPGQGNNQPQHF
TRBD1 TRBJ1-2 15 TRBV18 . TGTGCCAGCTCACCCAGGACAGGGGATGTTTATGGCTACACCTTC CASSPRTGDVYGYTF